The 15 T cell receptor beta chains in this list originate from one sample, sequenced in a study of blood T cell repertoires in COVID-19. Sequencing used immunoSEQ multiplex PCR; TCRdb keeps in-frame clones, though not all of them. The sample shows about 150,000 clones, under 85% of them seen only once. Sequenced material: peripheral blood. These receptors all stem from a man between 60 and 70 years old with COVID-19, enrolled during active disease.

The gene calls are TRBV6-1 and TRBJ1-6; weak D call: TRBD1 (5 bases). The CDR3 spans 14 residues. V was trimmed by 7 bases and J by 10 bases, leaving 17 bases between them. The germline V gene has CDR1 MNHNS and CDR2 SASEGT. The CDR3: CASITGGSGSPLHF. CDR3 sequence (DNA): TGTGCCAGCATCACGGGGGGGAGTGGGTCACCCCTCCACTTT.

The CDR3 coding sequence is TGTGCCAGCAGCGCACGGACAGGGGGGCCCTATGGCTACACCTTC. Translated: CASSARTGGPYGYTF. This rearrangement joins TRBV7-3 to TRBJ1-2, with TRBD1 matching 10 bases. This CDR3 has 15 residues. Germline values: CDR1 SGHTA, CDR2 FQGTGA. Unmatched junction bases numbered 7, after V lost 5 bases and J lost 4 bases.

This clone was counted a single time. This sequence joins TRBV6-2 or TRBV6-3 and TRBJ1-1; tentatively, D is TRBD1 (6 bases). The length of the CDR3 is 13 residues. Germline assignment: CDR1 MNHEY and CDR2 SVGEGT. Deletions cut 2 bases from V and 4 bases from J, with 8 bases between. CDR3 sequence: CASSYGGGTEAFF. As DNA, the CDR3 is TGTGCCAGCAGTTACGGGGGCGGCACTGAAGCTTTCTTT.

About this clone: Other DNA sequences within the sample encode an identical CDR3. This chain joins TRBV18 and TRBJ1-5; 8 bases map to TRBD1. The germline V gene has CDR1 KGHSH and CDR2 LQKENI. The CDR3 is made up of 13 amino acids. Losses at the gene ends were 6 bases for V and 5 bases for J; bases not matched to a gene: 3. CDR3 residues: CASSPDRDQPQHF. CDR3 nucleotides: TGTGCCAGCTCTCCGGACAGGGATCAGCCCCAGCATTTT.

This clone was picked up one time. The chain joins TRBV18 to TRBJ2-7; 11 bases align to TRBD1. The CDR3 consists of 15 residues. Germline V gives CDR1 KGHSH, CDR2 LQKENI. Germline trimming cut 3 bases from V and 4 bases from J; bases unmatched to any gene: 5. The CDR3 nucleotides read TGTGCCAGCTCACCCGGGACAGGGGGAGGGTACGAGCAGTACTTC. It specifies CASSPGTGGGYEQYF. Variable domain in full (rest from reference TRBV18 and TRBJ2-7): NAGVMQNPRHLVRRRGQEARLRCSPMKGHSHVYWYRQLPEEGLKFMVYLQKENIIDESGMPKERFSAEFPKEGPSILRIQQVVRGDSAAYFCASSPGTGGGYEQYFGPGTRLTVT.

The chain is built from TRBV5-1 and TRBJ1-1, with 8 bases lining up with TRBD1. CDR1 is SGHRS and CDR2 is YFSETQ in the germline V gene. This CDR3 has 16 residues. J gave up 0 bases and V 0 bases, and 4 bases lay outside the gene matches. Here the CDR3 reads CASSLETGALNTEAFF. CDR3 DNA: TGCGCCAGCAGCTTGGAGACAGGGGCCCTGAACACTGAAGCTTTCTTT.

V gene TRBV7-3 combines with J gene TRBJ2-3; TRBD2 matches at 10 bases. There are 18 residues in the CDR3. With 1 base clipped from V and 0 bases from J, the junction kept 7 bases outside the gene matches. The V gene's germline CDR1 is SGHTA and CDR2 FQGTGA. The CDR3 DNA follows: TGTGCCAGCAGCTTAAGGGCTAGCGGGAGACCTAGCACAGATACGCAGTATTTT. Residues: CASSLRASGRPSTDTQYF.

The chain recombines TRBV6-5 with TRBJ2-1; 8 nucleotides match TRBD2. The V gene end was trimmed by 0 bases and the J gene end by 10 bases; junction bases not matched to a gene: 11. The CDR3 runs 16 residues. Germline CDR1 is MNHEY and CDR2 is SVGAGI. As DNA, the CDR3 is TGTGCCAGCAGTTACTCCCCGGGAGGGGGAATCGGAGAGCAGTTCTTC. Amino acids: CASSYSPGGGIGEQFF.

This chain uses TRBV7-9 with TRBJ1-1; 7 bases line up with TRBD1. The CDR3 contains 14 residues. Germline V gene lookup returns CDR1 SEHNR and CDR2 FQNEAQ (reference sequence). J lost 3 bases, V lost 7 bases, and 8 bases had no gene match. The CDR3 coding sequence is TGTGCCAGCACCAAGACAGGGTTAGACACTGAAGCTTTCTTT. Translating it yields CASTKTGLDTEAFF.

This chain joins TRBV6-1 and TRBJ2-3, with TRBD1 matching over 7 bases. The length of the CDR3 is 15 residues. The V segment lost 2 bases and the J segment 1 base; nucleotides outside the gene matches: 3. Germline CDR1 and CDR2: MNHNS and SASEGT. CDR3 nucleotides: TGTGCCAGCAGTGAACCCGGGACAGGCACAGATACGCAGTATTTT. Translated, it gives CASSEPGTGTDTQYF.

The chain links TRBV28 to TRBJ1-1; a possible D gene is TRBD1 (5 bases). Trimming removed 7 bases at V and 6 bases at J, with 18 bases between. In germline, CDR1 is MDHEN, CDR2 SYDVKM. This CDR3 is built from 14 residues. The CDR3 DNA is TGTGCCAGCATCCCCAGCCGGGGGGTCTCTGAAGCTTTCTTT. This encodes CASIPSRGVSEAFF. The complete variable domain, with remaining parts taken from reference TRBV28 and TRBJ1-1, reads DVKVTQSSRYLVKRTGEKVFLECVQDMDHENMFWYRQDPGLGLRLIYFSYDVKMKEKGDIPEGYSVSREKKERFSLILESASTNQTSMYLCASIPSRGVSEAFFGQGTRLTVV.

This clone is a singleton in its sample. The CDR3 is CASSPPQGANYGYTF. Written as DNA, the CDR3 is TGTGCCAGCTCACCACCACAGGGGGCTAACTATGGCTACACCTTC. The chain recombines TRBV18 with TRBJ1-2; TRBD1 agrees at 8 bases. Trimming removed 0 bases from V and 0 bases from J; junction bases left unmatched: 0. The CDR3 extends over 15 amino acids. Germline V gene sequence: CDR1 KGHSH, CDR2 LQKENI.

About this clone itself: Other DNA sequences from this sample encode an identical CDR3 as well. The chain uses TRBV5-1 and TRBJ1-4; the D is unclear. The CDR3 is 14 amino acids. Trimming pared 1 base from V and 0 bases from J, leaving 4 bases between. Germline V CDR1 and CDR2: SGHRS, YFSETQ. The CDR3 is CASSLTATNEKLFF. The CDR3 nucleotides are TGCGCCAGCAGCTTGACAGCAACTAATGAAAAACTGTTTTTT.

The chain employs TRBV19 and TRBJ1-6; 7 bases map to TRBD1. V shed 4 bases, J shed 7 bases, and the junction held 13 bases outside the gene matches. Germline loops: CDR1 LNHDA, CDR2 SQIVND (reference sequence). There are 17 residues in the CDR3. This CDR3 is CASSRKGAGTSNSPLHF. In DNA form, the CDR3 reads TGTGCCAGTAGTAGAAAGGGGGCAGGGACCTCAAATTCACCCCTCCACTTT.

The chain joins TRBV6-6 to TRBJ1-4, with D possibly matching TRBD1 (5 bases). Germline CDR1 MNHNY, CDR2 SVGAGI (reference sequence). Trimming cost V 8 bases and J 0 bases, with 13 bases left between them. The CDR3 runs 15 residues. CDR3 sequence reads: CASWAGRSTNEKLFF. The CDR3 DNA reads as TGTGCCAGCTGGGCGGGACGGTCAACTAATGAAAAACTGTTTTTT.